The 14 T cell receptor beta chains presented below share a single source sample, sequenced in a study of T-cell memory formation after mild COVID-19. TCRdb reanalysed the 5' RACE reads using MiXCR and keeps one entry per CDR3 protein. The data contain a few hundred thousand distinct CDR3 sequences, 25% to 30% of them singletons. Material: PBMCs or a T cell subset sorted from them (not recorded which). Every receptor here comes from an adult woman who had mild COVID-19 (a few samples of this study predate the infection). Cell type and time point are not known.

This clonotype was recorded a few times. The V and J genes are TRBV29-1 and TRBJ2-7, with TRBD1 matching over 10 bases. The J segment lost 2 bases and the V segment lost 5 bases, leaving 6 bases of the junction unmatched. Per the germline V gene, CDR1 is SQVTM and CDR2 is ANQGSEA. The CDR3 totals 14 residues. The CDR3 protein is CSVYTGQGPYEQYF. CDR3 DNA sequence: TGCAGCGTTTATACGGGACAGGGGCCCTACGAGCAGTACTTC.

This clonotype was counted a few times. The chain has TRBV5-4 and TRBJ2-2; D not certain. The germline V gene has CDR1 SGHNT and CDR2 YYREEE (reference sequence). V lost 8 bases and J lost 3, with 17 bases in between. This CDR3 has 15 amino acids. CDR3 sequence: CASVPGSSYTGELFF. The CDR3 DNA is TGTGCCAGTGTACCCGGGTCATCTTACACCGGGGAGCTGTTTTTT.

Here the CDR3 reads CSAIKGQGNQPQHF. CDR3 coding DNA: TGCAGTGCTATTAAGGGGCAAGGCAATCAGCCCCAGCATTTT. The rearrangement joins TRBV20-1 to TRBJ1-5, with D maybe TRBD1 (5 bases). Per germline, CDR1 DFQATT and CDR2 SNEGSKA (reference sequence). Trimming pared 4 bases from V and 2 bases from J, leaving 12 bases between. The CDR3 is 14 amino acids.

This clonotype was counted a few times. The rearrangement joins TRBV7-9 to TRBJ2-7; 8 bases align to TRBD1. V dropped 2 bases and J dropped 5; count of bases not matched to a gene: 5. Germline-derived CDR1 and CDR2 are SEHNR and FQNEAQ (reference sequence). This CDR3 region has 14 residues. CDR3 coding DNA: TGTGCCAGCAGCTTACCGGACAGGGTCCACGAGCAGTACTTC. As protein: CASSLPDRVHEQYF.

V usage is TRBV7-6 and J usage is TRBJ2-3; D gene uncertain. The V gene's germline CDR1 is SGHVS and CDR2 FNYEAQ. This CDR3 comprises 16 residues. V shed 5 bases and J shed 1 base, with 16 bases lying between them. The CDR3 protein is CASSDNNVRRTDTQYF. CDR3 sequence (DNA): TGTGCCAGCAGCGATAATAATGTCAGGCGCACAGATACGCAGTATTTT.

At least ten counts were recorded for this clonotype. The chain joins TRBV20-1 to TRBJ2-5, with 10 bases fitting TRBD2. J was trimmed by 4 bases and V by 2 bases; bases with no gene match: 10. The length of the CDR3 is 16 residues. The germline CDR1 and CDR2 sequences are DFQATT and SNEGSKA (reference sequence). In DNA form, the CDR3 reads TGCAGTGCTAGAAACCTAGCGGGAGTTCGTCTAGAGACCCAGTACTTC. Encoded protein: CSARNLAGVRLETQYF.

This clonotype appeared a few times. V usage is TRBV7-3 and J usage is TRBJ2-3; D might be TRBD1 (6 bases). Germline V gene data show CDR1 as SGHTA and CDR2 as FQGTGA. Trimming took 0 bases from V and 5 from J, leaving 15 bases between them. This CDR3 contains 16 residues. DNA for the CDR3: TGTGCCAGCAGCTTAACGTCCGGCAGGGGACGAGATACGCAGTATTTT. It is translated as CASSLTSGRGRDTQYF. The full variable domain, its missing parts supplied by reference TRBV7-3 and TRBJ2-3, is GAGVSQTPSNKVTEKGKYVELRCDPISGHTALYWYRQSLGQGPEFLIYFQGTGAADDSGLPNDRFFAVRPEGSVSTLKIQRTERGDSAVYLCASSLTSGRGRDTQYFGPGTRLTVL.

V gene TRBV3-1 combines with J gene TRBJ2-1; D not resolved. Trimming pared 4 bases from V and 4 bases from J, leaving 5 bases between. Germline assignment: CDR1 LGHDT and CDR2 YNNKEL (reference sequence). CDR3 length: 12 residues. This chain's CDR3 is CASSPWYNEQFF. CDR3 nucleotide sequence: TGTGCCAGCAGCCCCTGGTACAATGAGCAGTTCTTC.

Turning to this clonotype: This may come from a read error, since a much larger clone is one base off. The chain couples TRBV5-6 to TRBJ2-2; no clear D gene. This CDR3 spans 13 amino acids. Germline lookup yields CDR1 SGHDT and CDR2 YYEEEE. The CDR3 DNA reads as TGTGCCACCAGCTGGGCCGGCACCGGGGAGCTGTTTTTT. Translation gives CATSWAGTGELFF.

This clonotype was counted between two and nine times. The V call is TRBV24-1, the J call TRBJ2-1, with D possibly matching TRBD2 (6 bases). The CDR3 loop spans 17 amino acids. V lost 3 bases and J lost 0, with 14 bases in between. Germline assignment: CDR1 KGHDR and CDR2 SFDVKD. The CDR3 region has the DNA TGTGCCACCAGTGATCCGCTTAGCGGCCTCTCCTACAATGAGCAGTTCTTC. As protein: CATSDPLSGLSYNEQFF.

For the CDR3, the DNA is TGTGCCAGCAGCCGTAGGGTGTTGAACACAGATACGCAGTATTTT. It codes for CASSRRVLNTDTQYF. The V call is TRBV7-6, the J call TRBJ2-3; D not certain. Trimming left V 5 bases short and J 2 bases short, with 14 bases between. CDR3 length equals 15 residues. Germline V gives CDR1 SGHVS, CDR2 FNYEAQ.

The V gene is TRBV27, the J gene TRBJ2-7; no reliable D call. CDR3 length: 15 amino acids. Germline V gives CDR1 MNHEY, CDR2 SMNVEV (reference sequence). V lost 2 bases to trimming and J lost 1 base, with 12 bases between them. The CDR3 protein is CASSLVFGRSYEQYF. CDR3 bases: TGTGCCAGCAGTTTAGTGTTTGGCAGATCCTACGAGCAGTACTTC.

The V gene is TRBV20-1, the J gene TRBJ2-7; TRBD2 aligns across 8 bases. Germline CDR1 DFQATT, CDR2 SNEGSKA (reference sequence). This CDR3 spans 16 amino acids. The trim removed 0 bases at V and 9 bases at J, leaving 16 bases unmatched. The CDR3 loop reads CSARDGPGRGETAQYF. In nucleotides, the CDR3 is TGCAGTGCTAGAGATGGACCCGGGAGGGGCGAGACGGCGCAGTACTTC.

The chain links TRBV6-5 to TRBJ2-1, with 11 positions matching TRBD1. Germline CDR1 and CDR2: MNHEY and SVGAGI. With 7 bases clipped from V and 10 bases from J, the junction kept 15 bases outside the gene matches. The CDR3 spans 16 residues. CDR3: CASNEGTGGLFIEQFF. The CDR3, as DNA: TGTGCCAGCAACGAGGGGACAGGGGGGTTATTCATAGAGCAGTTCTTC.